This TCR beta chain was captured by sequencing in a study of blood T cells in healthy people across ages. General study points: When one million T cells were used, diversity estimates were thought to be underestimates.

A few counts support this clonotype. The antigen is unknown. Sample-barcoded 5' priming and a J-beta primer mix drove a second PCR of roughly 6 to 12 cycles. Each cDNA molecule was tagged by a template-switch adaptor that had 12 random nucleotides. MiXCR was run by TCRdb on the 5' RACE reads, yielding one entry per CDR3 protein. The table has around 900,000 distinct CDR3 sequences, around 28% seen once. V lost 6 bases to trimming and J lost 6 bases; unmatched junction nucleotides: 7. This CDR3 spans 14 amino acids. Per germline, CDR1 MDHEN and CDR2 SYDVKM. The TCR originated in a woman at least 80 years old in good health. Sequences were obtained from blood. V gene TRBV28 combines with J gene TRBJ2-3, with 9 bases identical to TRBD2. The CDR3 coding sequence is TGTGCCAGCAGGGCGGGGGGGCCTACCGATACGCAGTATTTT. Protein: CASRAGGPTDTQYF.